These T cell receptor beta chains were read from a single sample in a study of beta chain features in type 1 diabetes. Clones were sequenced by immunoSEQ multiplex PCR, and TCRdb holds only the in-frame ones, with some missing. The data show 300,000 to 400,000 clones, 7% to 9% seen once. Sequenced input: central memory CD4+ T cells from blood. These receptors all stem from a woman younger than 30 in good health. The conserved cysteine and the conserved F or W are not part of the CDR3 here. Each record gives: V gene, J gene, clone size, CDR3 protein. Where a row states a size, it is once, few, many or the class of an expanded clone; other rows omit it.

V: TRBV19
J: TRBJ2-5
size: NA
CDR3: ASAGETQY

V: TRBV18
J: TRBJ2-1
size: few
CDR3: ASSHFPTGSSSYNEQF

V: TRBV28
J: TRBJ2-7
size: many
CDR3: ASLRGGGSVWY

V: TRBV7-3
J: TRBJ2-2
size: few
CDR3: ASSPGSGGTTGELF

V: TRBV5-6
J: TRBJ2-6
size: NA
CDR3: ASSSTLSGANVLT

V: TRBV7-2
J: TRBJ2-1
size: few
CDR3: ASSLAPRGGRVHNEQF

V: TRBV18
J: TRBJ1-2
size: few
CDR3: ASSHDRDYGYT

V: TRBV5-1
J: TRBJ1-2
size: few
CDR3: ASSLAGTNYGYT

V: TRBV2
J: TRBJ2-2
size: many
CDR3: ASGVGANTGELF

V: TRBV5-4
J: TRBJ2-1
size: many
CDR3: ASTRLAGGNEQF

V: TRBV1
J: TRBJ2-1
size: NA
CDR3: TSSPSEGLAGTVLPNEQF

V: TRBV7-2
J: TRBJ2-7
size: NA
CDR3: ASSKPPGQGSYEQY

V: TRBV28
J: TRBJ2-7
size: few
CDR3: ASSFRRGPDEQY

V: TRBV19
J: TRBJ1-5
size: NA
CDR3: ASSVQGGDQPQH

V: TRBV10-3
J: TRBJ2-1
size: many
CDR3: ATTSGSQNEQF

V: TRBV9
J: TRBJ2-1
size: few
CDR3: ASSARTESGLSYNDQF

V: TRBV7-2
J: TRBJ2-7
size: few
CDR3: ASSLVGGTVSYEQY

V: TRBV2
J: TRBJ2-5
size: few
CDR3: ASSANQETQY

V: TRBV7-2
J: TRBJ2-5
size: many
CDR3: ASSLGTSGRGTQY

V: TRBV7-2
J: TRBJ1-2
size: NA
CDR3: ASSDHQDGYT

V: TRBV28
J: TRBJ2-7
size: many
CDR3: ASLPGRGPFSSYEQY

V: TRBV4-3
J: TRBJ2-2
size: few
CDR3: ASSQARQGAGELF

V: TRBV5-6
J: TRBJ2-5
size: few
CDR3: ASSVTGLGSETQY

V: TRBV6-5
J: TRBJ2-2
size: NA
CDR3: ASSYGRILRTRELF

V: TRBV27
J: TRBJ2-7
size: NA
CDR3: ASSDNGYNFGVYEQY

V: TRBV5-5
J: TRBJ2-4
size: NA
CDR3: ASSLISPGENIQY

V: TRBV6-6
J: TRBJ1-2
size: few
CDR3: ASSPQGSNYGYT

V: TRBV6-5
J: TRBJ2-1
size: few
CDR3: ASSYRASTYNEQF

V: TRBV27
J: TRBJ2-7
size: few
CDR3: ASSLYFGGHYYEQY

V: TRBV14
J: TRBJ1-2
size: few
CDR3: ASSQGANYGYT

V: TRBV7-2
J: TRBJ2-7
size: many
CDR3: ASRSTGLAGEQY

V: TRBV9
J: TRBJ2-1
size: many
CDR3: ASSVDSGANEQF

V: TRBV19
J: TRBJ2-3
size: NA
CDR3: ASSTSGPLDTQY

V: TRBV23-1
J: TRBJ1-5
size: NA
CDR3: ASSQEAGTGGSNQPQH

V: TRBV7-2
J: TRBJ2-5
size: few
CDR3: AVVPANEETQY

V: TRBV29-1
J: TRBJ2-1
size: NA
CDR3: SVAPWISYNEQF

V: TRBV27
J: TRBJ2-7
size: few
CDR3: ASRKSGTSGSQQY

V: TRBV28
J: TRBJ2-3
size: NA
CDR3: ATKRETDTQY

V: TRBV2
J: TRBJ1-1
size: many
CDR3: ASSDPTWPEAF

V: TRBV28
J: TRBJ2-7
size: NA
CDR3: ASSAPGTRYEQY

V: TRBV25-1
J: TRBJ2-3
size: few
CDR3: ASSEYEVHRDSTDTQY

V: TRBV5-1
J: TRBJ2-5
size: few
CDR3: ASSHRQPGLEGETQY

V: TRBV7-2
J: TRBJ1-3
size: few
CDR3: ASRLDSLPGNTIY

V: TRBV5-4
J: TRBJ2-5
size: NA
CDR3: ASSEGTSTPRTQY

V: TRBV6-6
J: TRBJ1-4
size: NA
CDR3: ASKRATNEKLF

V: TRBV6-1
J: TRBJ2-7
size: few
CDR3: ASSEMAALTYEQY

V: TRBV7-9
J: TRBJ2-2
size: NA
CDR3: ASSTRLAAGAGELF

V: TRBV2
J: TRBJ2-1
size: NA
CDR3: ASSGALLTYNEQF

V: TRBV5-4
J: TRBJ2-7
size: NA
CDR3: ASSSDRFYEQY

V: TRBV2
J: TRBJ1-1
size: NA
CDR3: ASGERQFTEAF

V: TRBV6-5
J: TRBJ1-1
size: many
CDR3: ASSYRGATEAF

V: TRBV28
J: TRBJ2-7
size: NA
CDR3: ASSPGHIYEQY

V: TRBV6-1
J: TRBJ1-4
size: NA
CDR3: ASSDRGLGEKLF

V: TRBV11-2
J: TRBJ2-7
size: NA
CDR3: ASSPLDSRYEQY

V: TRBV6-6
J: TRBJ2-7
size: NA
CDR3: ASSWDYLYEQY

V: TRBV4-1
J: TRBJ2-2
size: few
CDR3: ASSQALTGGGTGELF

V: TRBV4-3
J: TRBJ2-1
size: NA
CDR3: ASSQAYATSANNEQF

V: TRBV7-8
J: TRBJ1-5
size: NA
CDR3: ASSSRSDQPQH

V: TRBV4-1
J: TRBJ2-6
size: NA
CDR3: ASSQAGANVLT

V: TRBV7-9
J: TRBJ1-5
size: NA
CDR3: ASSFSGRNQPQH